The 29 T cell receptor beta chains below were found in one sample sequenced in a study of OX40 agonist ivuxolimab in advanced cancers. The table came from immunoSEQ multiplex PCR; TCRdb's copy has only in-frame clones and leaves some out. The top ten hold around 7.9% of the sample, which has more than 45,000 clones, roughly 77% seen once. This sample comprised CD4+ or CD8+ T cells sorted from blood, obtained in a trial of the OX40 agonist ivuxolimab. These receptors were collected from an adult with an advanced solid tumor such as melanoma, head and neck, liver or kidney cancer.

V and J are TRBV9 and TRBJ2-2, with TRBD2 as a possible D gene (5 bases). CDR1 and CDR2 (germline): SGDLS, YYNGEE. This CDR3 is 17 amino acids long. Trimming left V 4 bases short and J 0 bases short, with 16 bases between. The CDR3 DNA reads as TGTGCCAGCAGCCCCCGGTTTCCGGGATCGAACACCGGGGAGCTGTTTTTT. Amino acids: CASSPRFPGSNTGELFF.

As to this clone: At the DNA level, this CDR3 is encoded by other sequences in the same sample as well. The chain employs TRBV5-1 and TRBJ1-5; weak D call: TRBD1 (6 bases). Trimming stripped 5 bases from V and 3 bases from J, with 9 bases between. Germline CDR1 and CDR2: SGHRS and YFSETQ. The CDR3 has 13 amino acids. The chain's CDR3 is CASSWDINQPQHF. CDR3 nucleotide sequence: TGCGCCAGCAGTTGGGACATCAATCAGCCCCAGCATTTT.

In DNA, the CDR3 is TGTGCCAGCAGCTTGAAGGAGCGGGGATCCTACGAGCAGTACTTC. Its translation is CASSLKERGSYEQYF. The chain has TRBV5-4 and TRBJ2-7; 7 bases fit TRBD2. The CDR3 sequence is 15 residues long. V gave up 1 base and J gave up 1 base; unmatched junction bases: 5. The germline gives CDR1 SGHNT, CDR2 YYREEE (reference sequence).

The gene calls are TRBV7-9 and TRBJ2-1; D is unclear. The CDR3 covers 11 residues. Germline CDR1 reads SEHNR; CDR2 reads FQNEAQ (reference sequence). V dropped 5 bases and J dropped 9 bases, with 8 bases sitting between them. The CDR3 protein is CASSLYSEQFF. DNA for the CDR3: TGTGCCAGCAGCCTGTATTCTGAGCAGTTCTTC.

In DNA form, the CDR3 reads TGTGCCAGCAGCTTGATGACAGGGTACTATGGCTACACCTTC. Amino acids: CASSLMTGYYGYTF. The V call is TRBV5-4, the J call TRBJ1-2, with 7 bases lining up with TRBD1. V lost 1 base to trimming and J lost 3 bases; unmatched junction nucleotides: 3. Germline-derived CDR1 and CDR2 are SGHNT and YYREEE (reference sequence). The CDR3 runs to 14 residues.

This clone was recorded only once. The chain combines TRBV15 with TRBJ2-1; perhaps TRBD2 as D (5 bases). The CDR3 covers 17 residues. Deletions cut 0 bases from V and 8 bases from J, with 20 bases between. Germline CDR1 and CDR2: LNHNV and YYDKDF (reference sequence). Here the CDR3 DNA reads TGTGCCACCAGCAGAGAGGTAGCGTCATCCCCGCTACATGAGCAGTTCTTC. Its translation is CATSREVASSPLHEQFF.

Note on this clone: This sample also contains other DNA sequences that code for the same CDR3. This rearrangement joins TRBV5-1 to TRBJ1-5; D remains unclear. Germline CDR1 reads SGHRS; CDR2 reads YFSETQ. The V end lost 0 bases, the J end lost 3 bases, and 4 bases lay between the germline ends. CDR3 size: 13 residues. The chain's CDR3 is CASSLAPNQPQHF. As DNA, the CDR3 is TGCGCCAGCAGCTTGGCACCCAATCAGCCCCAGCATTTT.

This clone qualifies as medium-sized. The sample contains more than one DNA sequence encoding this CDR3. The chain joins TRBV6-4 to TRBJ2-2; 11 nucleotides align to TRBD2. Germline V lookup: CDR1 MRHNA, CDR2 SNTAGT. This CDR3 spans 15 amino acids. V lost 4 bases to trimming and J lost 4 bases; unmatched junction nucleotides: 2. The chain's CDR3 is CASSVLAGGTGELFF. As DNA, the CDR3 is TGTGCCAGCAGTGTTCTAGCGGGAGGCACCGGGGAGCTGTTTTTT.

The chain's CDR3 is CASSVVSVGTDTQYF. CDR3 in DNA: TGTGCCAGCAGCGTAGTAAGCGTGGGGACAGATACGCAGTATTTT. This rearrangement joins TRBV9 to TRBJ2-3; D remains unclear. Germline loops: CDR1 SGDLS, CDR2 YYNGEE. Trimming removed 0 bases from V and 3 bases from J, with 11 bases in between. The CDR3 is 15 amino acids.

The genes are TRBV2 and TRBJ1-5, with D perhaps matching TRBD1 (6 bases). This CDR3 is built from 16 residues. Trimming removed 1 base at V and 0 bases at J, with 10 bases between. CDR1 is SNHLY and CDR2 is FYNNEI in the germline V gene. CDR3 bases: TGTGCCAGCAGTGAAGAGGACAGTTATAGCAATCAGCCCCAGCATTTT. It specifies CASSEEDSYSNQPQHF.

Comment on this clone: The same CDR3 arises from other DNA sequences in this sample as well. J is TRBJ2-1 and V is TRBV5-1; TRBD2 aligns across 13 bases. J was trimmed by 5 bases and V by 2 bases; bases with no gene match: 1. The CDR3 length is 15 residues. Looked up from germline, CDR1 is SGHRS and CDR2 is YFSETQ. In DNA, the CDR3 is TGCGCCAGCAGCTTACTAGCGGGAGGGGACAATGAGCAGTTCTTC. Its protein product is CASSLLAGGDNEQFF.

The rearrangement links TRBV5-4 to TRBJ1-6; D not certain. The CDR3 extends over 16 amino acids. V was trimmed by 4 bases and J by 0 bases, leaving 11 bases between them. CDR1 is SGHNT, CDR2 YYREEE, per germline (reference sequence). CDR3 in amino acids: CASSDDPSSYNSPLHF. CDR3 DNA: TGTGCCAGCAGCGACGACCCAAGCTCCTATAATTCACCCCTCCACTTT.

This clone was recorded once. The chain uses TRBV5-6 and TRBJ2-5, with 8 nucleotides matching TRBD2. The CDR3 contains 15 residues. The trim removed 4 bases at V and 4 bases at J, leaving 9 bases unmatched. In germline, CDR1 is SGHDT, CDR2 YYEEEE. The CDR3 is CASSPTAGVAETQYF. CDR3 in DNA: TGTGCCAGCAGCCCAACAGCGGGAGTCGCAGAGACCCAGTACTTC.

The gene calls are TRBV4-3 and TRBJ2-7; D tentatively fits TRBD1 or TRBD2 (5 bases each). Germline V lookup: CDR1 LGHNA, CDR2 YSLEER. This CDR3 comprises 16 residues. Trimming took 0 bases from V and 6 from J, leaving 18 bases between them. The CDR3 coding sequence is TGCGCCAGCAGCCAAGATTATTTGGGGGACCGTCCCGAGCAGTACTTC. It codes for CASSQDYLGDRPEQYF.

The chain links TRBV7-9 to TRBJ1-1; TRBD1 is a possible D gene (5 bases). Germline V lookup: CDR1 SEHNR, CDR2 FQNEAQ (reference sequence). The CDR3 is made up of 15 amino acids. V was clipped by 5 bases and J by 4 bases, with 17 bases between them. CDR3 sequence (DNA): TGTGCCAGCAGCCAAGACTGGGACGTGAGCACTGAAGCTTTCTTT. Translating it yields CASSQDWDVSTEAFF.

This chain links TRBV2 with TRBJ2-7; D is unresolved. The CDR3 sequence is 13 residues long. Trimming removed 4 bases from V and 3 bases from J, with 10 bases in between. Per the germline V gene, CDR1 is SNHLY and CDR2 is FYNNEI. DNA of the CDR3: TGTGCCAGCAGTGTTCGCCCGGGCTACGAGCAGTACTTC. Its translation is CASSVRPGYEQYF.

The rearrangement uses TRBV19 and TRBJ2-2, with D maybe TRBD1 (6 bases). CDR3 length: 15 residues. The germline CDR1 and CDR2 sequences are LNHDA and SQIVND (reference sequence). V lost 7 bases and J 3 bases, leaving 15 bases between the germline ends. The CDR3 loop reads CASNPTGLDTGELFF. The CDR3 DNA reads TGTGCCAGTAACCCGACAGGACTGGACACCGGGGAGCTGTTTTTT.

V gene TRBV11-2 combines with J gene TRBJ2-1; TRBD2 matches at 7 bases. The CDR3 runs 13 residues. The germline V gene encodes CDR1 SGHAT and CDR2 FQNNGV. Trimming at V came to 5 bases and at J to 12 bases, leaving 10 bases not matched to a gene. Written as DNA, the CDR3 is TGTGCCAGCAGCCCACTTGGAGCGGGAATGCAGTTCTTC. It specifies CASSPLGAGMQFF.

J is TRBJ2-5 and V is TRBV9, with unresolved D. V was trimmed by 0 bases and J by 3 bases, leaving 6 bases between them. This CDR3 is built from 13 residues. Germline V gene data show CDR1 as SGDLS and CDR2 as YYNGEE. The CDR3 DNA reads TGTGCCAGCAGCGTAGACATAGAAGAGACCCAGTACTTC. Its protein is CASSVDIEETQYF. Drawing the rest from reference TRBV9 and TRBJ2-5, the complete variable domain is DSGVTQTPKHLITATGQRVTLRCSPRSGDLSVYWYQQSLDQGLQFLIQYYNGEERAKGNILERFSAQQFPDLHSELNLSSLELGDSALYFCASSVDIEETQYFGPGTRLLVL.

The CDR3: CASSPQAGGPHEQFF. The CDR3 DNA is TGCGCCAGCAGCCCTCAAGCGGGAGGGCCCCATGAGCAGTTCTTC. This chain uses TRBV4-3 with TRBJ2-1; TRBD2 matches at 10 bases. Germline V gene sequence: CDR1 LGHNA, CDR2 YSLEER. After removal of 4 bases from V and 8 bases from J, the junction contained 8 bases not matched to a gene. This CDR3 comprises 15 residues.

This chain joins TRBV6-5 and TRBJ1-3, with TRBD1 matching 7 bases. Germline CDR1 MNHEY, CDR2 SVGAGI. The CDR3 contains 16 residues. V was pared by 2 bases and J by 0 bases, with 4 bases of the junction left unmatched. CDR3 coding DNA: TGTGCCAGCAGTTACCGCCAGGGGGACTCTGGAAACACCATATATTTT. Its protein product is CASSYRQGDSGNTIYF.

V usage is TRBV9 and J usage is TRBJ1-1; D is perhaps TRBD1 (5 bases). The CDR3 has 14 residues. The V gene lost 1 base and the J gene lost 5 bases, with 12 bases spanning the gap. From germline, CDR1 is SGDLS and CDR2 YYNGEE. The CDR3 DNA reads TGTGCCAGCAGCGTATCGGGGGAGTGGACTGAAGCTTTCTTT. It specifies CASSVSGEWTEAFF.

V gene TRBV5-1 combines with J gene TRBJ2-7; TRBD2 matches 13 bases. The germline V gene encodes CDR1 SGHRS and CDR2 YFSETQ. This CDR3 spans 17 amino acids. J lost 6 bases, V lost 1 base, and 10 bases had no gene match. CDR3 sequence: CASSLRLGLAGVVEQYF. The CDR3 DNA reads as TGCGCCAGCAGCTTGAGACTAGGACTAGCGGGAGTAGTCGAGCAGTACTTC. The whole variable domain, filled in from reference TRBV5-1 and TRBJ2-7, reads KAGVTQTPRYLIKTRGQQVTLSCSPISGHRSVSWYQQTPGQGLQFLFEYFSETQRNKGNFPGRFSGRQFSNSRSEMNVSTLELGDSALYLCASSLRLGLAGVVEQYFGPGTRLTVT.

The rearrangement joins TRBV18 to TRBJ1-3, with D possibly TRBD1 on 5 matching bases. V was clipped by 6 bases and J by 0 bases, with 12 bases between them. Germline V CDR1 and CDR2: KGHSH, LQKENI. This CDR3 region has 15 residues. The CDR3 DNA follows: TGTGCCAGCTCTCCAGATCAGGGCTCTGGAAACACCATATATTTT. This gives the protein CASSPDQGSGNTIYF.

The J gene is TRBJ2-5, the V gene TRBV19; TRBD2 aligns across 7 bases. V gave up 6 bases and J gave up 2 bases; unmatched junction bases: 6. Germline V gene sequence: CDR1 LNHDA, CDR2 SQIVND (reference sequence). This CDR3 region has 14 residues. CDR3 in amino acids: CASRWGGTQETQYF. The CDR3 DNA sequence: TGTGCCAGTAGATGGGGGGGGACTCAAGAGACCCAGTACTTC.

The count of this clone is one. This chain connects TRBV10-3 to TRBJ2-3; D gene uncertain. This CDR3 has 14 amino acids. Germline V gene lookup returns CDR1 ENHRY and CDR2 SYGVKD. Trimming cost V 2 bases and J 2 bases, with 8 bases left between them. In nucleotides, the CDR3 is TGTGCCATCAGTGAGAGACACTCCACAGATACGCAGTATTTT. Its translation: CAISERHSTDTQYF.

The CDR3 is CASMPTRGTGPYEQYF. CDR3 nucleotide sequence: TGTGCCAGCATGCCAACCCGGGGGACCGGACCCTACGAGCAGTACTTC. V usage is TRBV27 and J usage is TRBJ2-7; D perhaps matches TRBD2 (6 bases). Germline CDR1 is MNHEY and CDR2 is SMNVEV (reference sequence). The V gene lost 7 bases and the J gene lost 2 bases, with 21 bases spanning the gap. The CDR3 contains 16 residues.

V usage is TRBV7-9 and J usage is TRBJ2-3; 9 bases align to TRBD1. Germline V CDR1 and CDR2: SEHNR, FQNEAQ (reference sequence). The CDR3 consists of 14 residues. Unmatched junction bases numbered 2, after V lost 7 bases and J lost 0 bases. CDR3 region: CASTGQGSTDTQYF. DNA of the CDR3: TGTGCCAGCACCGGACAGGGGAGCACAGATACGCAGTATTTT.

CDR3 loop: CASSPIRGGERDTQYF. CDR3 sequence (DNA): TGTGCCAGTAGTCCCATCCGGGGGGGAGAAAGAGATACGCAGTATTTT. This chain joins TRBV19 and TRBJ2-3; 8 nucleotides agree with TRBD2. Germline assignment: CDR1 LNHDA and CDR2 SQIVND (reference sequence). V lost 5 bases, J lost 5 bases, and 12 bases stayed unmatched. This CDR3 is 16 amino acids long.